These T cell receptor beta chains were read from a single sample in a study of blood T cell repertoires in COVID-19. Profiled with immunoSEQ multiplex PCR; TCRdb holds only in-frame clones, not every one. The sample carries about 380,000 clones, around 87% recorded once. Source material: PBMCs or T cells enriched from blood (not recorded which). Every receptor here comes from a man in his thirties or forties who had recovered from COVID-19. The CDR3 runs from the conserved cysteine through the conserved F or W. A D gene is named only where the DNA matches it firmly. A row's size may be missing; if present it is once, few, many or a size class.

d_call	v_call	clone_size	j_call	cdr3_aa	cdr3_nt
TRBD1	TRBV29-1	-	TRBJ2-6	CSARTGLNSGANVLTF	TGCAGCGCCCGGACAGGTTTAAATTCTGGGGCCAATGTCCTGACTTTC
-	TRBV6-4	-	TRBJ2-3	CASSAGGGGDTQYF	TGTGCCAGCTCGGCTGGGGGAGGAGGAGATACGCAGTATTTT
-	TRBV7-2	-	TRBJ1-2	CASSLVTSYTF	TGTGCCAGCAGCTTAGTTACATCCTACACCTTC
TRBD1	TRBV6-5	-	TRBJ1-6	CASSYSGQGTDSPLHF	TGTGCCAGCAGTTACTCGGGACAGGGGACTGATTCACCCCTCCACTTT
-	TRBV18	few	TRBJ2-7	CASSPSIGQLYEQYF	TGTGCCAGCTCACCGAGTATAGGACAGCTCTACGAGCAGTACTTC
-	TRBV7-8	-	TRBJ1-4	CASSPPRQLSEKLFF	TGTGCCAGCAGCCCACCGAGGCAGTTGAGTGAAAAACTGTTTTTT
-	TRBV2	-	TRBJ2-7	CASSPQGGPYEQYF	TGTGCCAGCAGTCCACAGGGGGGGCCCTACGAGCAGTACTTC
TRBD2	TRBV4-1	-	TRBJ2-3	CASSQLGGLAGVLGADTQYF	TGCGCCAGCAGCCAACTGGGAGGACTAGCGGGGGTTTTAGGGGCAGATACGCAGTATTTT
TRBD1	TRBV27	-	TRBJ1-2	CASSLTGGGYGYTF	TGTGCCAGCAGTTTGACAGGGGGTGGCTATGGCTACACCTTC
TRBD1	TRBV3-1/TRBV3-2	-	TRBJ1-5	CASSPTGTGSGQPQHF	TGTGCCAGCAGCCCTACCGGGACAGGGTCCGGTCAGCCCCAGCATTTT
TRBD1	TRBV30	-	TRBJ1-3	CALRQGAGNTIYF	TGTGCCTTACGACAGGGGGCTGGAAACACCATATATTTT
-	TRBV2	once	TRBJ2-7	CASSDPLYDLTSNYEQYF	TGTGCCAGCAGTGACCCTCTCTACGATCTCACCTCTAACTACGAGCAGTACTTC
-	TRBV7-8	-	TRBJ1-1	CASSLGTGMNTEAFF	TGTGCCAGCAGCTTAGGAACGGGGATGAACACTGAAGCTTTCTTT
TRBD1	TRBV28	-	TRBJ1-2	CASSLFRDRVWYGYTF	TGTGCCAGCAGTTTATTTCGGGACAGGGTATGGTATGGCTACACCTTC
TRBD1	TRBV18	few	TRBJ1-5	CASSPGQGPAGQPQHF	TGTGCCAGCTCACCGGGACAGGGGCCCGCCGGGCAGCCCCAGCATTTT
-	TRBV19	-	TRBJ1-6	CASSIQGNSPLHF	TGTGCCAGTAGTATTCAGGGAAATTCACCCCTCCACTTT
-	TRBV5-6	-	TRBJ1-5	CASSLGRGQPQHF	TGTGCCAGCAGCTTGGGGCGGGGTCAGCCCCAGCATTTT
-	TRBV27	once	TRBJ1-2	CATQREPLGGYTF	TGTGCCACCCAAAGAGAACCCCTAGGTGGCTACACCTTC
-	TRBV5-6	-	TRBJ2-7	CASSLAGLTSGQYF	TGTGCCAGCAGCTTGGCCGGACTTACGAGTGGGCAGTACTTC
TRBD2	TRBV14	-	TRBJ2-7	CASSQWAGGAYEQYF	TGTGCCAGCAGCCAGTGGGCTGGGGGGGCCTACGAGCAGTACTTC
TRBD2	TRBV5-1	-	TRBJ2-3	CASTTSGDRTDTQYF	TGCGCCAGCACGACGAGCGGGGATCGCACAGATACGCAGTATTTT
-	TRBV6-5	-	TRBJ1-4	CASRRDEKLFF	TGTGCCAGCAGGCGGGATGAAAAACTGTTTTTT
-	TRBV6-2/TRBV6-3	once	TRBJ1-4	CASSYGGSDNEKLFF	TGTGCCAGCAGTTACGGCGGGAGCGATAATGAAAAACTGTTTTTT
-	TRBV18	-	TRBJ1-1	CASSPATGLTNTEAFF	TGTGCCAGCTCACCAGCTACGGGACTTACGAACACTGAAGCTTTCTTT
TRBD1	TRBV4-3	-	TRBJ2-4	CASSQGTGQDLNIQYF	TGCGCCAGCAGCCAAGGGACAGGACAGGACCTGAACATTCAGTACTTC
TRBD1	TRBV29-1	-	TRBJ1-1	CSAVQGREAFF	TGCAGCGCAGTACAGGGGAGGGAAGCTTTCTTT
-	TRBV12-3/TRBV12-4	-	TRBJ1-6	CASSRADYSPLHF	TGTGCCAGCAGTCGCGCGGATTATTCACCCCTCCACTTT
-	TRBV5-1	-	TRBJ2-1	CASSSNRQSYNEQFF	TGCGCCAGCAGCTCCAACAGGCAATCCTACAATGAGCAGTTCTTC
TRBD2	TRBV9	-	TRBJ2-7	CASSLAGSPYEQYF	TGTGCCAGCAGCCTAGCGGGGTCCCCCTACGAGCAGTACTTC
TRBD1	TRBV19	-	TRBJ2-7	CASSTRTGTYEQYF	TGTGCCAGTAGTACACGGACAGGGACCTACGAGCAGTACTTC
-	TRBV27	-	TRBJ2-2	CASSLIFSSIGDPAGELFF	TGTGCCAGCAGTTTAATTTTCTCGAGTATAGGGGATCCCGCCGGGGAGCTGTTTTTT
TRBD1	TRBV5-1	-	TRBJ1-2	CASSLQGALYGYTF	TGCGCCAGCAGCTTGCAGGGGGCCCTCTATGGCTACACCTTC